The 17 T cell receptor beta chains below come from one sample, sequenced in a study of shared clonotypes between healthy human individuals. The method was immunoSEQ multiplex PCR; TCRdb's version includes in-frame clones alone and lacks a portion of them. The top ten hold 0.37% of the sample, which has approximately 2,300,000 clones, around 90% seen once. Sequencing was performed on naive CD4+ T cells from PBMCs. Specified subset: CD45RA+ positively selected. These receptors all come from a man between 18 and 35 years old in good health. Some clones in this sample may be carry-over from other donors' samples.

In regard to this clone: Additional DNA sequences in this sample encode the identical CDR3. V usage is TRBV4-2 and J usage is TRBJ2-5; D is tentatively TRBD1 or TRBD2 (5 bases each). The germline CDR1 and CDR2 sequences are LGHNA and YNFKEQ. The CDR3 runs to 13 residues. V lost 3 bases and J lost 1, with 6 bases in between. The CDR3 here is CASSQGPQETQYF. CDR3 DNA sequence: TGTGCCAGCAGCCAGGGACCCCAAGAGACCCAGTACTTC.

The rearrangement uses TRBV4-1 and TRBJ2-1, with D possibly being TRBD1 or TRBD2 (6 bases each). Trimming stripped 8 bases from V and 8 bases from J, with 19 bases between. Germline V gene data show CDR1 as MGHRA and CDR2 as YSYEKL. The CDR3 has 14 residues. This chain's CDR3 is CASGEWGARDEQFF. The CDR3, as DNA: TGCGCCAGCGGGGAATGGGGGGCTAGAGATGAGCAGTTCTTC.

V usage is TRBV29-1 and J usage is TRBJ1-2, with D possibly matching TRBD1 (5 bases). Germline V lookup: CDR1 SQVTM, CDR2 ANQGSEA. Trimming stripped 3 bases from V and 3 bases from J, with 8 bases between. CDR3 length: 12 residues. CDR3 DNA sequence: TGCAGCGTTGATAGGGGTGACTATGGCTACACCTTC. Its protein is CSVDRGDYGYTF.

The chain joins TRBV28 to TRBJ1-1; 8 bases line up with TRBD1. There are 14 residues in the CDR3. V dropped 5 bases and J dropped 4; count of bases not matched to a gene: 6. Germline CDR1 and CDR2: MDHEN and SYDVKM. The CDR3 sequence: CASSRLTGGTEAFF. CDR3 nucleotides: TGTGCCAGCAGTCGGTTAACAGGGGGCACTGAAGCTTTCTTT.

The chain combines TRBV6-1 with TRBJ2-3; 7 bases line up with TRBD2. The CDR3 length is 18 residues. The germline V gene encodes CDR1 MNHNS and CDR2 SASEGT. With V trimmed by 6 bases and J by 2 bases, 17 bases remained unmatched. The CDR3: CASREPRGGEANTDTQYF. As DNA, the CDR3 is TGTGCCAGCAGGGAACCTCGGGGAGGGGAGGCCAACACAGATACGCAGTATTTT.

This chain connects TRBV7-8 to TRBJ1-2; D not certain. The CDR3 has 14 residues. Per the germline V gene, CDR1 is SGHVS and CDR2 is FQNEAQ. Deletions cut 0 bases from V and 4 bases from J, with 9 bases between. In DNA form, the CDR3 reads TGTGCCAGCAGCTTAGCGGAACAAGGCTATGGCTACACCTTC. As protein: CASSLAEQGYGYTF.

J is TRBJ2-1 and V is TRBV11-2; D possibly corresponds to TRBD2 (5 bases). V lost 1 base to trimming and J lost 9 bases, with 10 bases between them. CDR1 SGHAT and CDR2 FQNNGV come from the germline V gene. The CDR3 has 13 amino acids. For the CDR3, the DNA is TGTGCCAGCAGCTTAGGTCTAGAGGGTGAGCAGTTCTTC. This gives the protein CASSLGLEGEQFF.

J is TRBJ1-3 and V is TRBV18; 9 nucleotides align to TRBD1. This CDR3 is built from 16 residues. The junction had 8 bases not matched to a gene; V was cut back by 6 bases and J by 2 bases. CDR1 KGHSH and CDR2 LQKENI come from the germline V gene. CDR3 DNA sequence: TGTGCCAGCTCGCTCTATGGGACAGGGCCTGGAAACACCATATATTTT. It codes for CASSLYGTGPGNTIYF.

The V call is TRBV6-6, the J call TRBJ1-6; D is ambiguous. This CDR3 has 13 amino acids. With 5 bases removed from V and 10 bases from J, the gap between germline ends came to 12 bases. Looked up from germline, CDR1 is MNHNY and CDR2 is SVGAGI (reference sequence). DNA for the CDR3: TGTGCCAGCAGTGACCTGGCGGTATCACCCCTCCACTTT. Translation gives CASSDLAVSPLHF.

This clone has only one observation. The V and J genes are TRBV5-6 and TRBJ1-6; 10 positions agree with TRBD1. There are 15 residues in the CDR3. The V gene's germline CDR1 is SGHDT and CDR2 YYEEEE. V was pared by 4 bases and J by 9 bases, with 7 bases of the junction left unmatched. CDR3 residues: CASSKGQGIGSPLHF. DNA of the CDR3: TGTGCCAGCAGCAAGGGACAGGGGATCGGTTCACCCCTCCACTTT.

As concerns this clone: Distinct nucleotide sequences in the sample also encode this CDR3. The V and J genes are TRBV28 and TRBJ2-3, with TRBD1 matching 10 bases. The CDR3 sequence is 14 residues long. V was pared by 6 bases and J by 0 bases, with 0 bases of the junction left unmatched. The V gene's germline CDR1 is MDHEN and CDR2 SYDVKM. The CDR3 sequence: CASRTGGSTDTQYF. The CDR3 nucleotides are TGTGCCAGCAGGACAGGGGGCAGCACAGATACGCAGTATTTT.

Comments on this clone: The sample carries other DNA sequences with the same CDR3. This chain connects TRBV19 to TRBJ1-5; no definite D call. The CDR3 contains 12 residues. Germline CDR1 reads LNHDA; CDR2 reads SQIVND (reference sequence). V was pared by 4 bases and J by 4 bases, with 5 bases between. The CDR3 DNA reads TGTGCCAGTAGTAGACTAAATCAGCCCCAGCATTTT. Translated, it gives CASSRLNQPQHF.

As regards this clone: Other DNA sequences of this sample code for an identical CDR3. V gene TRBV6-6 combines with J gene TRBJ2-1, with no clear D. This CDR3 spans 13 amino acids. The germline V gene has CDR1 MNHNY and CDR2 SVGAGI (reference sequence). Between the trimmed V and J ends, which lost 3 bases and 1 base, there was a span of 4 bases. The CDR3 sequence: CASSYLSYNEQFF. CDR3 bases: TGTGCCAGCAGTTATTTGTCCTACAATGAGCAGTTCTTC.

The chain carries TRBV11-2 and TRBJ2-7; D is undetermined. CDR1 SGHAT and CDR2 FQNNGV come from the germline V gene. Trimming pared 5 bases from V and 6 bases from J, leaving 11 bases between. This CDR3 spans 12 amino acids. CDR3 loop: CASSPGSGEQYF. CDR3 bases: TGTGCCAGCAGCCCAGGCTCGGGCGAGCAGTACTTC.

CDR3 region: CASSPPGGNMYNEQFF. The CDR3 nucleotides read TGTGCCAGCTCACCACCGGGAGGGAATATGTACAATGAGCAGTTCTTC. The rearrangement joins TRBV18 to TRBJ2-1; the match to TRBD2 covers 7 bases. V lost 0 bases, J lost 4 bases, and 6 bases stayed unmatched. Germline V gene data show CDR1 as KGHSH and CDR2 as LQKENI. CDR3 length: 16 residues.

The J gene is TRBJ1-1, the V gene TRBV7-3, with a possible D match to TRBD1 (6 bases). Trimming removed 4 bases at V and 4 bases at J, with 10 bases between. Germline lookup yields CDR1 SGHTA and CDR2 FQGTGA. The CDR3 is made up of 13 amino acids. CDR3 sequence: CASSSGQSTEAFF. The CDR3 DNA is TGTGCCAGCAGCTCCGGACAGAGCACTGAAGCTTTCTTT.

The J gene is TRBJ2-3, the V gene TRBV5-1; D might be TRBD1 (6 bases). The CDR3 covers 13 residues. CDR1 SGHRS and CDR2 YFSETQ come from the germline V gene. Trimming left V 4 bases short and J 6 bases short, with 12 bases between. The CDR3 DNA is TGCGCCAGCAGCATTCTCGGACAGGATACGCAGTATTTT. It translates to CASSILGQDTQYF.